The entry below gives a single TCR beta chain sequence along with its context. Its antigen is not identified. The data originate from a study of memory B cells and T cells in multiple sclerosis. Study results and limitations: Normalization was needed because clone-set size differences affected shared clonotype counts.

TCRdb keeps only in-frame clones here, not all; method: immunoSEQ multiplex PCR. This table has about 14,000 clones, around 63% appearing once. From germline, CDR1 is MDHEN and CDR2 SYDVKM. CDR3 length equals 13 residues. The V and J ends lost 6 bases and 5 bases respectively, with 13 bases between them. Sequences were obtained from memory (CD45RO+) CD4+ T cells from blood. The TCR was taken from a human donor with multiple sclerosis. This chain joins TRBV28 and TRBJ1-1; D is ambiguous. For the CDR3, the DNA is TGTGCCAGCAGCCCGACACATCAAACTGAAGCTTTCTTT. Its translation: CASSPTHQTEAFF.